This T cell receptor (beta chain) is drawn from a study of blood T cell repertoires in COVID-19. As for the study in general: There were acute and convalescent COVID-19 samples, and they came from the United States, Italy and Spain.

Original processing notes: By means of reference gene primer amplification, nucleated cell counts were estimated. Assay used: immunoSEQ multiplex PCR; TCRdb lists only in-frame clones, some missing. The V and J calls and clone size are taken from that table; D and trimming were inferred from the DNA. The sample records 110,000 to 150,000 clones, approximately 92% being singletons. The ends lost 5 bases at V and 2 bases at J; junction bases unmatched: 4. This CDR3 has 15 amino acids. Germline V gene lookup returns CDR1 SGHVS and CDR2 FQNEAQ. The rearrangement uses TRBV7-8 and TRBJ1-5, with 9 bases lining up with TRBD1. Source material: peripheral blood. This clonotype originated in a woman aged 55-70 years with active COVID-19. CDR3 region: CASSMGQGRNQPQHF. CDR3 DNA sequence: TGTGCCAGCAGCATGGGACAGGGTCGCAATCAGCCCCAGCATTTT.